This TCR beta chain was profiled in a study of T cell repertoires in cytomegalovirus infection (dated by TCRdb to 2018 to 2020). Context from the whole study: Recently identified HLA-C-restricted CMV epitopes, whose presentation resists viral immunomodulation, were targeted by peptide stimulations together with well-studied HLA-B-restricted epitopes. Donor HLA type was relevant to the analysis, because carriage of CMV infection together with the matching HLA type was indicated by public TCR beta signatures. Overall results and qualifications from the work: The ex vivo response was dominated by HLA-C-restricted CMV-specific TCR beta clonotypes, which also provided the single most frequent clonotype in two of eight donors. Carriers of CMV infection plus the relevant HLA type were discriminated by the cumulative frequency of public TCR beta family members in the study cohort and in an independent approximately 400-donor cohort.

As for this clonotype: Which antigen it targets is not known. Per-nucleotide qualities are absent, and no much larger clonotype sits a single base away.

Sequenced using an Illumina HiSeq 1500. TCRdb reworked the public reads: Q25 trimming with fastp, MiXCR clone assembly, productive beta chains retained. Entries are consolidated by CDR3 protein sequence, retaining the most common genes and DNA. The sample profile shows some 900,000 distinct CDR3 sequences; about 31% of them were found once. The ten largest clones represent under 15% of the sample. Sample treatment or condition, as interpreted from the label and publication: in vitro stimulation with specific CMV peptide epitopes to enrich CMV-specific T cells. The CDR3 has 17 amino acids, counting the end cysteine and phenylalanine. Only the CDR3 DNA stays, 51 bases, in frame from base 1. From V the trimming removes 5 bases and from J it removes 1 base, while the gene matches leave 7 bases of the junction unaccounted for. According to the germline V gene (reference sequence), CDR1 reads LNHDA and CDR2 reads SQIVND.

Here the sequenced sample was cultured CD8+ T cells from PBMCs, taken from culture after CMV antigen stimulation. The chain joins TRBV19 to TRBJ2-3; TRBD2 matches 12 bases in the middle. This receptor was taken from a human donor in good health (CMV status not recorded). Some clones in this sample may be carry-over from other donors' samples. The CDR3 protein sequence reads: CASSFLAGGRRTDTQYF. Here is the DNA: TGTGCCAGTAGTTTCCTAGCGGGGGGGCGTCGCACAGATACGCAGTATTTT.